This T cell receptor (beta chain) stems from a study of vaccination and CD4 T cells after COVID-19. Study at large: Drawing of post-COVID samples took place a median 101 days after diagnosis (range 35 to 161). Cultures acting as controls obtained a CEFX pool, an HIV-1 Nef pool, or no peptide.

As for this clonotype: Its antigen remains unknown.

Described treatment: approximately 9-day PBMC culture with coronavirus spike peptide pools or control peptides (ViraFEST assay). V was shortened by 1 base and J by 2 bases, with 10 bases between the two germline ends. CDR3 length: 15 residues. The Oncomine TCR Beta short-read assay was applied to DNA of cultured CD4+ T cells. In TCRdb, the PCR reads were re-called with MiXCR into one record per CDR3 protein. The data hold roughly 20,000 distinct CDR3 sequences, with over 40% observed a single time. Study-wide points: A nonsignificant median increase from around 20 to 38 SARS-CoV-2-reactive clonotypes was observed.

The V call is TRBV12-3 or TRBV12-4, the J call TRBJ2-3; D possibly matches TRBD1 or TRBD2 (5 bases each). Sequences were obtained from CD4+ T cells from blood, cultured in vitro. The receptor's source is a human donor who had recovered from COVID-19. CDR3 loop: CASSLVGGPTDTQYF. The DNA of the CDR3 is TGTGCCAGCAGTTTAGTTGGGGGTCCCACAGATACGCAGTATTTT.